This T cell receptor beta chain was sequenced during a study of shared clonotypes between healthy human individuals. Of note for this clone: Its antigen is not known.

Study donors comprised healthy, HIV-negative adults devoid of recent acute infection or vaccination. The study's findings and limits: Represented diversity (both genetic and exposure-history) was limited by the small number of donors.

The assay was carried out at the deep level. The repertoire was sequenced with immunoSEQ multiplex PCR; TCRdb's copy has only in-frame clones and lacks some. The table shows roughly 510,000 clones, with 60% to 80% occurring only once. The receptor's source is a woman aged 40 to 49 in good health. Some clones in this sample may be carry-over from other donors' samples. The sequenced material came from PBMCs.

The CDR3 sequence: CASRTGTNTGELFF. The CDR3 nucleotides are TGCGCCAGTAGGACAGGAACGAACACCGGGGAGCTGTTTTTT. J is TRBJ2-2 and V is TRBV5-1, with TRBD1 identical over 7 bases. The length of the CDR3 is 14 residues. Germline CDR1 and CDR2: SGHRS and YFSETQ. Unmatched junction bases numbered 4, after V lost 8 bases and J lost 0 bases.